The clone carrying this T cell receptor beta chain was seen just once. This sample is drawn from a study of cytomegalovirus exposure and HLA in healthy donors. The primer mix had 60 Vbeta and 13 Jbeta primers. Libraries were prepared by immunoSEQ multiplex PCR; TCRdb keeps only in-frame clonotypes and omits some of them. This sample carries around 98,000 clones, more than 65% of them seen once, and the ten largest clones take roughly 8.4%. After removal of 2 bases from V and 3 bases from J, the junction contained 7 bases not matched to a gene. From germline, CDR1 is SGHRS and CDR2 YFSETQ. CDR3 size: 15 residues.

The sequenced material came from PBMCs. The gene calls are TRBV5-1 and TRBJ2-7, with 8 bases identical to TRBD1. This clonotype was sampled from a human donor in good health. CDR3 sequence: CASSFFGTGYYEQYF. CDR3 nucleotide sequence: TGCGCCAGCAGCTTCTTCGGGACAGGCTACTACGAGCAGTACTTC.